A selection of T cell receptor beta chains follows, all from one sample in a study of blood T cell repertoires in COVID-19. Sequencing used immunoSEQ multiplex PCR; TCRdb keeps in-frame clones, though not all of them. Among about 170,000 clones listed, approximately 81% were seen once. Material: peripheral blood. These receptors were obtained from a woman aged 70-85 years with COVID-19, enrolled during active disease. Each CDR3 is given with its conserved first and last residue. The D gene is left open where the match is weak. Size is omitted from some rows. Given values are once, few, many or a class for expanded clones.

D: -; V: TRBV2; size: -; J: TRBJ2-2; CDR3: CASPGSRKEGAGELFF; DNA: TGTGCCTCCCCGGGCAGCAGAAAAGAAGGGGCCGGGGAGCTGTTTTTT
D: -; V: TRBV18; size: -; J: TRBJ1-6; CDR3: CASSPNFQQLGSPLHF; DNA: TGTGCCAGCTCACCAAACTTCCAACAGCTGGGTTCACCCCTCCACTTT
D: TRBD1; V: TRBV24-1; size: -; J: TRBJ1-2; CDR3: CATSESHRGHGVYTF; DNA: TGTGCCACCAGTGAATCACACAGGGGGCACGGGGTGTACACCTTC
D: TRBD2; V: TRBV11-3; size: -; J: TRBJ2-2; CDR3: CASSPGGRTNTGELFF; DNA: TGTGCCAGCAGCCCTGGCGGGAGAACGAACACCGGGGAGCTGTTTTTT
D: TRBD2; V: TRBV18; size: -; J: TRBJ2-1; CDR3: CASSPIPGSGSMNEQFF; DNA: TGTGCCAGCTCACCCATCCCGGGTAGCGGGAGTATGAATGAGCAGTTCTTC
D: TRBD1; V: TRBV7-8; size: few; J: TRBJ1-3; CDR3: CASSSPGQDSGNTIYF; DNA: TGTGCCAGCAGCTCCCCTGGACAGGATTCTGGAAACACCATATATTTT
D: TRBD1; V: TRBV11-2; size: -; J: TRBJ2-5; CDR3: CASSPGQRLGETQYF; DNA: TGTGCCAGCAGCCCGGGACAGAGATTGGGAGAGACCCAGTACTTC
D: TRBD1; V: TRBV7-2; size: -; J: TRBJ2-3; CDR3: CASTKDRGKTDTQYF; DNA: TGTGCCAGCACCAAAGACAGGGGAAAAACAGATACGCAGTATTTT
D: TRBD1; V: TRBV5-4; size: -; J: TRBJ1-1; CDR3: CASSEGQRDTEAFF; DNA: TGTGCCAGCAGCGAGGGACAGCGCGATACTGAAGCTTTCTTT
D: -; V: TRBV6-5; size: few; J: TRBJ1-1; CDR3: CASSYLGGHTEAFF; DNA: TGTGCCAGCAGTTACCTCGGAGGGCACACTGAAGCTTTCTTT
D: TRBD2; V: TRBV28; size: -; J: TRBJ2-1; CDR3: CASTKTSGTYNEQFF; DNA: TGTGCCAGCACCAAGACTAGCGGGACCTACAATGAGCAGTTCTTC
D: TRBD2; V: TRBV13; size: once; J: TRBJ2-2; CDR3: CASSSQIAGENTGELFF; DNA: TGTGCCAGCAGCTCCCAAATAGCGGGGGAGAACACCGGGGAGCTGTTTTTT
D: -; V: TRBV25-1; size: once; J: TRBJ2-6; CDR3: CASSEQSPGANVLTF; DNA: TGTGCCAGCAGTGAACAGTCTCCCGGGGCCAACGTCCTGACTTTC
D: -; V: TRBV29-1; size: -; J: TRBJ2-7; CDR3: CSVFEGPSNEQYF; DNA: TGCAGCGTTTTCGAGGGTCCCTCTAACGAGCAGTACTTC
D: -; V: TRBV9; size: -; J: TRBJ1-1; CDR3: CASSAQGSHTEAFF; DNA: TGTGCCAGCAGCGCACAGGGTAGTCACACTGAAGCTTTCTTT
D: -; V: TRBV5-1; size: -; J: TRBJ1-4; CDR3: CASSRGVSTNEKLFF; DNA: TGCGCCAGCAGCCGGGGGGTATCAACTAATGAAAAACTGTTTTTT
D: TRBD2; V: TRBV24-1; size: -; J: TRBJ2-5; CDR3: CATSGSGLAGETQYF; DNA: TGTGCCACCAGTGGTTCTGGACTAGCGGGAGAGACCCAGTACTTC
D: TRBD1; V: TRBV28; size: -; J: TRBJ1-2; CDR3: CASSLARTGPYGYTF; DNA: TGTGCCAGCAGTTTAGCCCGGACAGGGCCGTATGGCTACACCTTC
D: -; V: TRBV4-1; size: -; J: TRBJ1-4; CDR3: CASSPGRGTTNEKLFF; DNA: TGCGCCAGCAGCCCCGGGAGAGGGACCACTAATGAAAAACTGTTTTTT
D: -; V: TRBV6-5; size: -; J: TRBJ1-2; CDR3: CASRVQGRDGYTF; DNA: TGTGCCAGCAGGGTACAGGGAAGAGATGGCTACACCTTC
D: -; V: TRBV6-5; size: few; J: TRBJ2-1; CDR3: CASTILAPNEQFF; DNA: TGTGCCAGCACTATTCTAGCGCCAAATGAGCAGTTCTTC
D: -; V: TRBV9; size: -; J: TRBJ1-2; CDR3: CASSVDPTGNYGYTF; DNA: TGTGCCAGCAGCGTAGACCCCACAGGAAACTATGGCTACACCTTC
D: TRBD1; V: TRBV9; size: -; J: TRBJ1-1; CDR3: CASSAPDRAPEAFF; DNA: TGTGCCAGCAGCGCCCCGGACAGGGCTCCTGAAGCTTTCTTT
D: -; V: TRBV4-2; size: -; J: TRBJ1-1; CDR3: CASSPGGIDTEAFF; DNA: TGTGCCAGCAGCCCCGGAGGAATAGACACTGAAGCTTTCTTT